Listed below are T cell receptor beta chains from one sample, sequenced in a study of blood T cell repertoires in COVID-19. The data were produced by immunoSEQ multiplex PCR, yet TCRdb's version contains in-frame clones alone and is incomplete. In the table there are 440,000 or so clones, around 91% of which are singletons. The specimen sequenced was peripheral blood. These receptors all come from a woman between 40 and 50 years old with COVID-19, enrolled during active disease. Both conserved end residues are trimmed from each CDR3. Rows may omit the clone size; those that give it use once, few, many or a size class.

v_call: TRBV5-4; j_call: TRBJ2-7; clone_size: .; cdr3_aa: ASSLGGGGPKNYEQY
v_call: TRBV24-1; j_call: TRBJ2-1; clone_size: .; cdr3_aa: ATSDPGTTNEQF
v_call: TRBV4-3; j_call: TRBJ2-5; clone_size: once; cdr3_aa: ASSQGLDVGGIVGETQY
v_call: TRBV7-2; j_call: TRBJ1-2; clone_size: .; cdr3_aa: ASSLSSGGRNYGYT
v_call: TRBV14; j_call: TRBJ2-7; clone_size: .; cdr3_aa: ASTGTGTYEQY
v_call: TRBV28; j_call: TRBJ1-2; clone_size: few; cdr3_aa: ASSSTGGYGYT
v_call: TRBV14; j_call: TRBJ1-1; clone_size: .; cdr3_aa: ASSHRGDYNTEAF
v_call: TRBV7-2; j_call: TRBJ2-6; clone_size: .; cdr3_aa: ASSLRSAVSGANVLT
v_call: TRBV3-1/TRBV3-2; j_call: TRBJ2-1; clone_size: .; cdr3_aa: ASSPRSLLVDEQF
v_call: TRBV7-2; j_call: TRBJ1-1; clone_size: .; cdr3_aa: ASSPKLPGQMNTEAF
v_call: TRBV7-9; j_call: TRBJ2-3; clone_size: .; cdr3_aa: ASSLTGGTDTQY
v_call: TRBV27; j_call: TRBJ1-1; clone_size: .; cdr3_aa: ASSQGMGTEAF
v_call: TRBV5-6; j_call: TRBJ1-5; clone_size: once; cdr3_aa: ASSLSLAGGLSEQPQH
v_call: TRBV3-1/TRBV3-2; j_call: TRBJ2-1; clone_size: .; cdr3_aa: ASSLPRGLAGNEQF
v_call: TRBV18; j_call: TRBJ2-3; clone_size: .; cdr3_aa: ASSATSGGTDTQY
v_call: TRBV7-6; j_call: TRBJ2-7; clone_size: .; cdr3_aa: ASSLVSGQGIGEQY
v_call: TRBV28; j_call: TRBJ2-5; clone_size: .; cdr3_aa: ASSLWRRASGGVRETQY
v_call: TRBV27; j_call: TRBJ2-7; clone_size: once; cdr3_aa: ASSSPRDRVPTYEQY
v_call: TRBV4-3; j_call: TRBJ1-5; clone_size: .; cdr3_aa: ASSGQLNQPQH
v_call: TRBV28; j_call: TRBJ1-5; clone_size: .; cdr3_aa: ASKQSHHYSNQPQH
v_call: TRBV28; j_call: TRBJ2-5; clone_size: once; cdr3_aa: ASSTRDRTQQTQY
v_call: TRBV28; j_call: TRBJ1-1; clone_size: .; cdr3_aa: ASRNGQVAEAF
v_call: TRBV5-1; j_call: TRBJ1-1; clone_size: .; cdr3_aa: ASSSTGTSGGAF
v_call: TRBV7-7; j_call: TRBJ2-5; clone_size: .; cdr3_aa: ASSGGHRETQY
v_call: TRBV5-4; j_call: TRBJ1-2; clone_size: .; cdr3_aa: ASSLGDRGPYGYT
v_call: TRBV7-2; j_call: TRBJ1-2; clone_size: .; cdr3_aa: ASSSGAHGYT
v_call: TRBV7-9; j_call: TRBJ1-4; clone_size: .; cdr3_aa: ASSFPRDIEKLF
v_call: TRBV10-3; j_call: TRBJ2-5; clone_size: .; cdr3_aa: AISERDRNQETQY
v_call: TRBV18; j_call: TRBJ2-1; clone_size: once; cdr3_aa: ASSPGTGGILSSYNEQF
v_call: TRBV7-2; j_call: TRBJ1-1; clone_size: few; cdr3_aa: ASSLAYRTANTEAF
v_call: TRBV3-1/TRBV3-2; j_call: TRBJ1-1; clone_size: .; cdr3_aa: ASSQEARATEAF
v_call: TRBV27; j_call: TRBJ2-3; clone_size: .; cdr3_aa: ASSLGRGAGVSTDTQY
v_call: TRBV5-1; j_call: TRBJ1-2; clone_size: few; cdr3_aa: ASSLAGTGAYGYT
v_call: TRBV27; j_call: TRBJ1-2; clone_size: .; cdr3_aa: ASSLKVGSGYT
v_call: TRBV28; j_call: TRBJ1-3; clone_size: few; cdr3_aa: ASSSMTVSGNTIY
v_call: TRBV6-5; j_call: TRBJ1-4; clone_size: once; cdr3_aa: ASSYFPEREKLF
v_call: TRBV19; j_call: TRBJ1-5; clone_size: once; cdr3_aa: ASSIVGDRVSPQH
v_call: TRBV5-1; j_call: TRBJ2-1; clone_size: .; cdr3_aa: ASSLVASGRGNEQF
v_call: TRBV7-9; j_call: TRBJ1-1; clone_size: .; cdr3_aa: ASSYRGTEAF
v_call: TRBV27; j_call: TRBJ2-1; clone_size: .; cdr3_aa: ASSFLRDRGYNEQF
v_call: TRBV12-3/TRBV12-4; j_call: TRBJ1-4; clone_size: once; cdr3_aa: ASTDGLPWELF
v_call: TRBV5-1; j_call: TRBJ1-6; clone_size: once; cdr3_aa: ASSLDRGGQSPLH
v_call: TRBV6-1; j_call: TRBJ2-3; clone_size: .; cdr3_aa: ASSELGRGGGDTQY
v_call: TRBV12-5; j_call: TRBJ1-1; clone_size: .; cdr3_aa: ASDYATGTPF
v_call: TRBV27; j_call: TRBJ1-1; clone_size: .; cdr3_aa: ASSVGADTEAF